This is a list of T cell receptor beta chains from one sample in a study of cytomegalovirus exposure and HLA in healthy donors. Profiling relied on immunoSEQ multiplex PCR, and the TCRdb table lists in-frame clones only, not all of them. Of some 120,000 clones listed, roughly 82% are singletons. The specimen sequenced was PBMCs. These receptors were obtained from a human donor in good health. Both conserved end residues are part of each CDR3. The D gene is left open where the match is weak. Where a row states a size, it is once, few, many or the class of an expanded clone; other rows omit it.

v_gene,abundance,d_gene,j_gene,CDR3nt,CDR3aa
TRBV7-8,-,TRBD1,TRBJ1-2,TGTGCCAGCAGCACAACAGGGGGCCTTAATTCAAACTATGGCTACACCTTC,CASSTTGGLNSNYGYTF
TRBV5-1,-,-,TRBJ2-7,TGCGCCAGCAGCTTGATGGGGACTGTCAGCCAGGGCGGGGAGCAGTACTTC,CASSLMGTVSQGGEQYF
TRBV11-2,-,TRBD2,TRBJ2-3,TGTGCCAGCCTCGGACTAGCGGGGGGCACAGATACGCAGTATTTT,CASLGLAGGTDTQYF
TRBV27,-,TRBD2,TRBJ2-3,TGTGCCAGCAGTTCCCGAGCGGGAGGTAGCCCAGATACGCAGTATTTT,CASSSRAGGSPDTQYF
TRBV19,-,-,TRBJ1-1,TGTGCCAGTAGTATCTCACAGGGCCGGGTTATGAACACTGAAGCTTTCTTT,CASSISQGRVMNTEAFF
TRBV19,-,TRBD1,TRBJ1-1,TGTGCCAGTAGTGACAGGGGGCCGACTGAAGCTTTCTTT,CASSDRGPTEAFF
TRBV6-5,-,TRBD1,TRBJ2-7,TGTGCCAGCAGAAACGGAGGGACAGGGTCCTACGAGCAGTACTTC,CASRNGGTGSYEQYF
TRBV29-1,-,-,TRBJ2-1,TGCAGCCTGTCCGGGGTCAATGAGCAGTTCTTC,CSLSGVNEQFF
TRBV18,-,-,TRBJ2-3,TGTGCCAGCTCACCAGCGGGGTTCACAGATACGCAGTATTTT,CASSPAGFTDTQYF
TRBV10-3,-,TRBD1,TRBJ1-1,TGTGCCATCAGACCGGGACAGGGACAAAAAGGTGCTGAAGCTTTCTTT,CAIRPGQGQKGAEAFF
TRBV2,few,-,TRBJ2-7,TGTGCCAGCAGTCCAGAGACAGGACGCTACTACGAGCAGTACTTC,CASSPETGRYYEQYF
TRBV6-5,-,TRBD2,TRBJ2-7,TGTGCCAGCAGGCGACTAGCGGGAGACTACGAGCAGTACTTC,CASRRLAGDYEQYF
TRBV7-2,-,TRBD2,TRBJ2-1,TGTGCCAGCAGCTACTCCGGGACTAGCGGGAGTAGGCGGTTCTTC,CASSYSGTSGSRRFF
TRBV7-9,few,TRBD1,TRBJ1-4,TGTGCCAGCAGCCTACAGGGGGTTCGGGAAAAACTGTTTTTT,CASSLQGVREKLFF
TRBV7-9,few,-,TRBJ2-1,TGTGCCAGCAGCCCCCTGATGGGAGATGAGCAGTTCTTC,CASSPLMGDEQFF
TRBV5-1,few,TRBD1,TRBJ1-4,TGCGCCAGCAGCTGGGGACAGGGATCTAATGAAAAACTGTTTTTT,CASSWGQGSNEKLFF
TRBV6-5,-,TRBD2,TRBJ2-7,TGTGCCAGCCGGGGGGAGACAGTGACCCGCGAGCAGTACTTC,CASRGETVTREQYF
TRBV11-2,-,-,TRBJ2-1,TGTGCCAGCAGCTTAGATGAGACAGTTTACAATGAGCAGTTCTTC,CASSLDETVYNEQFF
TRBV14,-,-,TRBJ2-7,TGTGCCAGCAGCCAGTCCACAGGGACCTTCTACGAGCAGTACTTC,CASSQSTGTFYEQYF
TRBV2,-,-,TRBJ1-5,TGTGCCAGCAGCTTAGCCGGGACACAAAATCAGCCCCAGCATTTT,CASSLAGTQNQPQHF
TRBV25-1,-,-,TRBJ1-4,TGTGCCAGCAGTGAATTTATCGGGACAACTAATGAAAAACTGTTTTTT,CASSEFIGTTNEKLFF
TRBV28,-,TRBD1,TRBJ1-4,TGTGCCAGTGAACTAACAGGGGCCAAGGGTAATGAAAAACTGTTTTTT,CASELTGAKGNEKLFF
TRBV15,-,TRBD2,TRBJ2-7,TGTGCCACCAGCAGTACCAGCGGGAGCTACGAGCAGTACTTC,CATSSTSGSYEQYF
TRBV29-1,-,-,TRBJ2-7,TGCAGCGCCGCCCCGGACACCTCCTACGAGCAGTACTTC,CSAAPDTSYEQYF
TRBV7-2,-,TRBD2,TRBJ2-7,TGTGCCAGCAGCACTCAAACTAGCGAACCCTACGAGCAGTACTTC,CASSTQTSEPYEQYF
TRBV19,-,TRBD2,TRBJ2-7,TGTGCCAGTAGAGAGACTAGCGGAACCCTATACGAGCAGTACTTC,CASRETSGTLYEQYF
TRBV29-1,-,-,TRBJ1-1,TGCAGCGTACGACAGACCAACACTGAAGCTTTCTTT,CSVRQTNTEAFF
TRBV7-8,-,-,TRBJ2-7,TGTGCCAGCAGCCTAACGACAGCCCCCCGCGAGCAGTACTTC,CASSLTTAPREQYF
TRBV7-8,-,TRBD2,TRBJ2-7,TGTGCCAGCAGCTTATATCCAGCGGGAGCGTTGTACGAGCAGTACTTC,CASSLYPAGALYEQYF
TRBV28,-,-,TRBJ1-4,TGTGCCAGCAGTTTATCGGGGGGGCGGGAAAAACTGTTTTTT,CASSLSGGREKLFF
TRBV7-9,-,-,TRBJ2-7,TGTGCCAGCAGCTCGGGTACGGGCGGCAGGGACGAGCAGTACTTC,CASSSGTGGRDEQYF
TRBV28,-,TRBD1,TRBJ2-3,TGTGCCAGCAGTTTTGGGACAGGGGAGGCAGATACGCAGTATTTT,CASSFGTGEADTQYF
TRBV11-2,-,TRBD2,TRBJ2-7,TGTGCCAGCAGCTTAGGAGTTAGCGGGAGACTCTACGAGCAGTACTTC,CASSLGVSGRLYEQYF
TRBV10-1,-,TRBD2,TRBJ2-2,TGCGCCAGCAGTGTCGGCCCTAGCGGAAACACCGGGGAGCTGTTTTTT,CASSVGPSGNTGELFF
TRBV10-3,-,TRBD2,TRBJ2-2,TGTGCCATCAGTAGGACTAGCGGGAGGATCGGGGAGCTGTTTTTT,CAISRTSGRIGELFF
TRBV11-3,-,-,TRBJ2-7,TGTGCCAGCAGCCGCGGACCAGGGTACTACGAGCAGTACTTC,CASSRGPGYYEQYF
TRBV11-2,-,-,TRBJ1-1,TGTGCCAGCAGCTCCCAACGGGTAATGAACACTGAAGCTTTCTTT,CASSSQRVMNTEAFF
TRBV30,-,-,TRBJ1-5,TGTGCCTGGAAATACGGGTTTCAGCCCCAGCATTTT,CAWKYGFQPQHF
TRBV25-1,-,-,TRBJ1-2,TGTGCCAGCGGCCGAGACAGTAGCTATGGCTACACCTTC,CASGRDSSYGYTF
TRBV28,once,-,TRBJ1-5,TGTGCCAGCAGTCCACAGGACAGTAATAGCAATCAGCCCCAGCATTTT,CASSPQDSNSNQPQHF
TRBV19,-,-,TRBJ2-1,TGTGCCAGTAGTCCCCGTCAGGGTGGGTCCTACAATGAGCAGTTCTTC,CASSPRQGGSYNEQFF